These 19 T cell receptor beta chains were all obtained from the same sample, sequenced in a study of control samples from healthy donors and cancer patients (dated by TCRdb to the early 2020s). Libraries came from the immunoSEQ multiplex PCR assay. The source is immuneACCESS, and TCRdb retained only in-frame sequences with V and J called. Part of the clones is not carried over; for the studies checked, unresolved V genes explain less than half of this, and the remainder is unexplained. The sample table lists 150,000 to 200,000 clones, 80% to 95% of them with a count of one. Clones ranked in the top ten supply about 1.6% of the sample. Sequencing input: blood. The receptors derive from a man aged 18 to 30 in good health.

This clone was counted between two and nine times. The DNA of the CDR3 is TGTGCCAGCAGCTTAAGGCGAGCAGGGCTAAATCAGCCCCAGCATTTT. It is translated as CASSLRRAGLNQPQHF. The V gene is TRBV7-2, the J gene TRBJ1-5; a possible D gene is TRBD1 (5 bases). Germline CDR1 SGHTA, CDR2 FQGNSA. The CDR3 is 16 amino acids. Trimming left V 2 bases short and J 4 bases short, with 15 bases between. The full variable domain, its missing parts supplied by reference TRBV7-2 and TRBJ1-5, is GAGVSQSPSNKVTEKGKDVELRCDPISGHTALYWYRQSLGQGLEFLIYFQGNSAPDKSGLPSDRFSAERTGGSVSTLTIQRTQQEDSAVYLCASSLRRAGLNQPQHFGDGTRLSIL.

The chain has TRBV6-6 and TRBJ1-4; 8 bases line up with TRBD1. This CDR3 region has 13 residues. The V gene's germline CDR1 is MNHNY and CDR2 SVGAGI (reference sequence). V lost 6 bases to trimming and J lost 8 bases; unmatched junction nucleotides: 5. CDR3 loop: CASSQGAREKLFF. In DNA, the CDR3 is TGTGCCAGCAGCCAGGGGGCTCGAGAAAAACTGTTTTTT.

The J gene is TRBJ2-5, the V gene TRBV5-1, with D perhaps matching TRBD2 (6 bases). The CDR3 is 11 amino acids. The germline V gene encodes CDR1 SGHRS and CDR2 YFSETQ. The V and J ends lost 4 bases and 9 bases respectively, with 10 bases between them. This chain's CDR3 is CASSPGGAQYF. The CDR3 DNA reads TGCGCCAGCAGCCCCGGAGGGGCCCAGTACTTC. The full variable domain, with the rest looked up from reference TRBV5-1 and TRBJ2-5, is KAGVTQTPRYLIKTRGQQVTLSCSPISGHRSVSWYQQTPGQGLQFLFEYFSETQRNKGNFPGRFSGRQFSNSRSEMNVSTLELGDSALYLCASSPGGAQYFGPGTRLLVL.

This clone occurred a few times. The V call is TRBV9, the J call TRBJ2-5; D is unresolved. The germline V gene has CDR1 SGDLS and CDR2 YYNGEE. V shed 3 bases and J shed 0 bases, with 6 bases lying between them. The CDR3 loop spans 13 amino acids. For the CDR3, the DNA is TGTGCCAGCAGCGGGCAGTACCAAGAGACCCAGTACTTC. The encoded protein is CASSGQYQETQYF.

This chain connects TRBV28 to TRBJ2-7; D could derive from TRBD1 or TRBD2 (7 bases each). The CDR3 length is 16 residues. V shed 4 bases and J shed 0 bases, with 16 bases lying between them. Germline V gene data show CDR1 as MDHEN and CDR2 as SYDVKM. DNA of the CDR3: TGTGCCAGCAGTTCCTGGGAGGGGGCGAGCTCCTACGAGCAGTACTTC. It yields the protein CASSSWEGASSYEQYF.

The chain couples TRBV5-1 to TRBJ2-7; TRBD1 aligns across 9 bases. With V trimmed by 2 bases and J by 7 bases, 13 bases remained unmatched. The CDR3 has 16 residues. Germline V lookup: CDR1 SGHRS, CDR2 YFSETQ. The CDR3 spells CASSLRNEQGALEQYF. CDR3 bases: TGCGCCAGCAGCTTAAGGAACGAACAGGGGGCGCTTGAGCAGTACTTC.

Note on this clone: The sample holds other DNA sequences that translate to the same CDR3. The chain is built from TRBV2 and TRBJ1-5; 8 bases line up with TRBD1. CDR1 is SNHLY, CDR2 FYNNEI, per germline. The V gene end was trimmed by 5 bases and the J gene end by 0 bases; junction bases not matched to a gene: 3. CDR3 size: 15 residues. In DNA, the CDR3 is TGTGCCAGCAGTTTGGACAGGGATAGCAATCAGCCCCAGCATTTT. Translation gives CASSLDRDSNQPQHF.

V and J are TRBV24-1 and TRBJ1-5; no reliable D call. Germline-derived CDR1 and CDR2 are KGHDR and SFDVKD. The CDR3 is made up of 14 amino acids. Trimming shortened V by 5 bases and J by 4 bases, and 11 bases separated the two germline ends. The CDR3 here is CATSGELVNQPQHF. The CDR3 DNA is TGTGCCACCAGTGGAGAATTAGTTAATCAGCCCCAGCATTTT.

The rearrangement joins TRBV4-1 to TRBJ1-6; D remains unclear. CDR3 length: 19 residues. Per the germline V gene, CDR1 is MGHRA and CDR2 is YSYEKL. V was shortened by 4 bases and J by 0 bases, with 19 bases between the two germline ends. The DNA for the CDR3 is TGCGCCAGCAGCCCCTCTGCCAGGACCGGAGGCTCCTATAATTCACCCCTCCACTTT. Protein sequence: CASSPSARTGGSYNSPLHF.

The chain is built from TRBV7-3 and TRBJ2-1; 9 nucleotides match TRBD2. Germline CDR1 and CDR2: SGHTA and FQGTGA. The CDR3 runs to 15 residues. The ends lost 4 bases at V and 5 bases at J; junction bases unmatched: 6. This chain's CDR3 is CASSYAGGTHNEQFF. The CDR3 DNA is TGTGCCAGCAGCTACGCGGGGGGGACCCACAATGAGCAGTTCTTC.

This clone was seen a single time. The gene calls are TRBV4-1 and TRBJ2-7; D not resolved. Germline V gene data show CDR1 as MGHRA and CDR2 as YSYEKL. V lost 0 bases, J lost 3 bases, and 18 bases lay in between. CDR3 length: 17 residues. The CDR3 sequence: CASSQDEIGPFLYEQYF. In DNA, the CDR3 is TGCGCCAGCAGCCAAGATGAAATAGGGCCATTCCTCTACGAGCAGTACTTC.

V usage is TRBV19 and J usage is TRBJ2-2, with 7 bases identical to TRBD1. J gave up 1 base and V 0 bases, and 8 bases lay outside the gene matches. CDR1 is LNHDA and CDR2 is SQIVND in the germline V gene (reference sequence). This CDR3 has 18 residues. The CDR3 loop is CASSIDWTGRMNTGELFF. The CDR3, as DNA: TGTGCCAGTAGTATAGATTGGACAGGACGAATGAACACCGGGGAGCTGTTTTTT. The whole variable domain, filled in from reference TRBV19 and TRBJ2-2, reads DGGITQSPKYLFRKEGQNVTLSCEQNLNHDAMYWYRQDPGQGLRLIYYSQIVNDFQKGDIAEGYSVSREKKESFPLTVTSAQKNPTAFYLCASSIDWTGRMNTGELFFGEGSRLTVL.

As to this clone: The germline gene is not matched at one end of the junction; a read error may be the cause. The chain uses TRBV9 and TRBJ2-6; D may be TRBD1 (5 bases). Per the germline V gene, CDR1 is SGDLS and CDR2 is YYNGEE. The CDR3 sequence is 16 residues long. Here the CDR3 reads CAGSVGVPSGANVLTF. The DNA for the CDR3 is TGTGCCGGCAGCGTAGGGGTCCCCTCTGGGGCCAACGTCCTGACTTTC.

This chain uses TRBV7-8 with TRBJ1-4; no definite D call. V was trimmed by 4 bases and J by 0 bases, leaving 6 bases between them. CDR3 length: 14 amino acids. Germline CDR1 is SGHVS and CDR2 is FQNEAQ. CDR3 protein: CASSSTSTNEKLFF. CDR3 DNA sequence: TGTGCCAGCAGCTCCACATCAACTAATGAAAAACTGTTTTTT.

V gene TRBV6-5 combines with J gene TRBJ2-3; TRBD1 matches 7 bases. Trimming at V came to 6 bases and at J to 3 bases, leaving 6 bases not matched to a gene. CDR3 length: 14 residues. CDR1 and CDR2 from the germline V gene are MNHEY and SVGAGI. CDR3 protein: CASRKIQGTDTQYF. CDR3 nucleotide sequence: TGTGCCAGCAGGAAAATACAGGGGACAGATACGCAGTATTTT.

The chain employs TRBV19 and TRBJ2-5; no definite D call. The CDR3 extends over 14 amino acids. In germline, CDR1 is LNHDA, CDR2 SQIVND (reference sequence). V shed 5 bases and J shed 4 bases, with 14 bases lying between them. Written as DNA, the CDR3 is TGTGCCAGTAGTCCGGGCTCCAAGGCAGAGACCCAGTACTTC. Protein sequence: CASSPGSKAETQYF.

The DNA for the CDR3 is TGTGCCAGCAGTTTTAGATTTGCGATTTATCAGCCCCAGCATTTT. Translation gives CASSFRFAIYQPQHF. This rearrangement joins TRBV28 to TRBJ1-5, with D unclear. Germline CDR1 MDHEN, CDR2 SYDVKM. Deletions cut 3 bases from V and 5 bases from J, with 14 bases between. The CDR3 has 15 residues.

Only one count was recorded for this clone. The chain's CDR3 is CASNIQGLSNQPQHF. CDR3 nucleotide sequence: TGTGCCAGCAATATACAGGGTCTGTCCAATCAGCCCCAGCATTTT. This chain uses TRBV6-4 with TRBJ1-5; D possibly corresponds to TRBD1 (6 bases). CDR1 is MRHNA and CDR2 is SNTAGT in the germline V gene. This CDR3 region has 15 residues. The V end lost 7 bases, the J end lost 3 bases, and 16 bases lay between the germline ends.

The chain carries TRBV6-5 and TRBJ1-3; no reliable D call. Trimming removed 3 bases at V and 0 bases at J, with 6 bases between. This CDR3 contains 14 residues. Germline CDR1 and CDR2: MNHEY and SVGAGI. The CDR3 sequence is CASSYRSSGNTIYF. For the CDR3, the DNA is TGTGCCAGCAGTTATAGGTCCTCTGGAAACACCATATATTTT.